Each of the 22 T cell receptor beta chains below was sequenced from the same sample in a study of technical replicates of blood from a few donors. TCRdb's copy holds only in-frame clones and misses some; the assay was immunoSEQ multiplex PCR. The sample includes 95,000 to 100,000 clones, under 96% of them seen just once. Sequenced: T cells isolated from PBMCs. These receptors originate from a human donor in good health.

The genes are TRBV6-5 and TRBJ2-5; D is unresolved. The J call may be mistaken, given a closer DNA end match to TRBJ2-7. Per the germline V gene, CDR1 is MNHEY and CDR2 is SVGAGI. The CDR3 is made up of 12 amino acids. This chain's CDR3 is CASRKTSYEQYF. The CDR3 DNA follows: TGTGCCAGCAGGAAGACTTCCTACGAGCAGTACTTC.

This chain joins TRBV5-4 and TRBJ2-3; maybe TRBD2 (6 bases). The CDR3 is 11 amino acids. The V and J ends lost 6 bases and 10 bases respectively, with 12 bases between them. Looked up from germline, CDR1 is SGHNT and CDR2 is YYREEE (reference sequence). The CDR3 bases are TGTGCCAGCACCGCCGGGGGAGCGCAGTATTTT. Residues: CASTAGGAQYF.

This sequence joins TRBV27 and TRBJ1-1, with 8 nucleotides matching TRBD1. This CDR3 region has 14 residues. Trimming at V came to 8 bases and at J to 1 base, leaving 6 bases not matched to a gene. From germline, CDR1 is MNHEY and CDR2 SMNVEV (reference sequence). CDR3 sequence: CASWETGENTEAFF. The CDR3 DNA sequence: TGTGCCAGCTGGGAGACAGGGGAGAACACTGAAGCTTTCTTT.

This sequence joins TRBV9 and TRBJ2-7; D is perhaps TRBD1 (6 bases). The CDR3 runs 17 residues. Trimming removed 3 bases from V and 7 bases from J, with 26 bases in between. Germline V CDR1 and CDR2: SGDLS, YYNGEE. CDR3: CASSAGLTGTNGWEQYF. CDR3 nucleotides: TGTGCCAGCAGCGCCGGCCTCACCGGGACAAACGGATGGGAGCAGTACTTC.

The CDR3 DNA follows: TGTGCCAGCAGAGGGGTCCTCATCTATGGCTACACCTTC. Translation gives CASRGVLIYGYTF. The chain carries TRBV27 and TRBJ1-2; perhaps TRBD1 as D (5 bases). The CDR3 contains 13 residues. Per germline, CDR1 MNHEY and CDR2 SMNVEV (reference sequence). V lost 6 bases and J lost 4, with 12 bases in between.

J is TRBJ1-2 and V is TRBV5-6; no clear D. Between the trimmed V and J ends, which lost 0 bases and 8 bases, there was a span of 14 bases. Per the germline V gene, CDR1 is SGHDT and CDR2 is YYEEEE. The CDR3 extends over 14 amino acids. CDR3: CASSLEDRGWGYTF. As DNA, the CDR3 is TGTGCCAGCAGCTTGGAGGATCGGGGTTGGGGCTACACCTTC. The variable domain in full, completed from reference TRBV5-6 and TRBJ1-2, reads DAGVTQSPTHLIKTRGQQVTLRCSPKSGHDTVSWYQQALGQGPQFIFQYYEEEERQRGNFPDRFSGHQFPNYSSELNVNALLLGDSALYLCASSLEDRGWGYTFGSGTRLTVV.

This chain connects TRBV28 to TRBJ1-5; 8 bases match TRBD1. The CDR3 length is 21 residues. Trimming removed 3 bases from V and 7 bases from J; junction bases left unmatched: 26. CDR1 is MDHEN and CDR2 is SYDVKM in the germline V gene. Here the CDR3 DNA reads TGTGCCAGCAGTTTGAGCCAGGGGGCGCTTCGCATAGCCCTTATTCAGCAGCCCCAGCATTTT. This translates into CASSLSQGALRIALIQQPQHF. The whole variable domain, filled in from reference TRBV28 and TRBJ1-5, reads DVKVTQSSRYLVKRTGEKVFLECVQDMDHENMFWYRQDPGLGLRLIYFSYDVKMKEKGDIPEGYSVSREKKERFSLILESASTNQTSMYLCASSLSQGALRIALIQQPQHFGDGTRLSIL.

The chain joins TRBV6-5 to TRBJ2-5; perhaps TRBD1 as D (6 bases). Trimming pared 2 bases from V and 0 bases from J, leaving 13 bases between. The CDR3 extends over 16 amino acids. CDR1 MNHEY and CDR2 SVGAGI come from the germline V gene. DNA of the CDR3: TGTGCCAGCAGTTACGACAGGACAATGTACCAAGAGACCCAGTACTTC. Its protein is CASSYDRTMYQETQYF.

The sample holds one count of this clone. This rearrangement joins TRBV7-8 to TRBJ2-5, with 9 nucleotides matching TRBD1. The CDR3 is 12 amino acids. The germline CDR1 and CDR2 sequences are SGHVS and FQNEAQ. V shed 7 bases and J 7 bases; nucleotides not matched to a gene: 4. The CDR3 DNA is TGTGCCAGCACCCCACAGGGGGCGACCCAGTACTTC. It yields the protein CASTPQGATQYF.

V usage is TRBV5-4 and J usage is TRBJ2-3; 7 bases map to TRBD2. This CDR3 is 14 amino acids long. J gave up 0 bases and V 2 bases, and 0 bases lay outside the gene matches. Germline V gives CDR1 SGHNT, CDR2 YYREEE (reference sequence). The CDR3 region has the DNA TGTGCCAGCAGCTTTAGCGGGAGCACAGATACGCAGTATTTT. Its translation: CASSFSGSTDTQYF. Full variable domain (missing parts from reference TRBV5-4 and TRBJ2-3): ETGVTQSPTHLIKTRGQQVTLRCSSQSGHNTVSWYQQALGQGPQFIFQYYREEENGRGNFPPRFSGLQFPNYSSELNVNALELDDSALYLCASSFSGSTDTQYFGPGTRLTVL.

V and J are TRBV12-5 and TRBJ2-7, with TRBD1 identical over 7 bases. The junction had 6 bases not matched to a gene; V was cut back by 4 bases and J by 3 bases. Germline V gene lookup returns CDR1 LGHNT and CDR2 FRNRAP. CDR3 length: 14 amino acids. The CDR3 sequence: CASGSTGASYEQYF. Written as DNA, the CDR3 is TGTGCTAGTGGTTCCACAGGGGCCAGCTACGAGCAGTACTTC.

This clone was counted once. The chain links TRBV27 to TRBJ1-5, with 7 positions matching TRBD1. Trimming took 7 bases from V and 5 from J; bases not matched to a gene: 8. CDR3 size: 14 residues. Germline CDR1 and CDR2: MNHEY and SMNVEV (reference sequence). The CDR3: CASIMTGPHQPQHF. CDR3 bases: TGTGCCAGCATCATGACAGGGCCCCATCAGCCCCAGCATTTT.

The chain employs TRBV28 and TRBJ2-7; 9 bases are a match to TRBD2. The CDR3 is 15 amino acids. CDR1 and CDR2 (germline): MDHEN, SYDVKM. V gave up 2 bases and J gave up 6 bases; unmatched junction bases: 8. The CDR3 protein is CASSLGGGRAVEQYF. CDR3 nucleotide sequence: TGTGCCAGCAGTTTAGGGGGCGGGAGGGCCGTCGAGCAGTACTTC.

The rearrangement joins TRBV5-1 to TRBJ2-3, with 11 bases aligning to TRBD2. V trimming: 3 bases; J trimming: 2 bases; junction bases outside the gene matches: 5. Germline V lookup: CDR1 SGHRS, CDR2 YFSETQ. The CDR3 is 16 amino acids. The CDR3 DNA reads TGCGCCAGCAGCTCTGGACTAGCGGGCCCCACAGATACGCAGTATTTT. Amino acids: CASSSGLAGPTDTQYF.

The chain recombines TRBV9 with TRBJ1-6; a weak D match, TRBD1 (5 bases). V lost 0 bases and J 6 bases, leaving 7 bases between the germline ends. CDR1 is SGDLS and CDR2 is YYNGEE in the germline V gene. There are 14 residues in the CDR3. DNA for the CDR3: TGTGCCAGCAGCGTAGGGCAGGGTAATTCACCCCTCCACTTT. Encoded protein: CASSVGQGNSPLHF.

This sequence joins TRBV12-5 and TRBJ2-5, with TRBD1 matching 8 bases. J gave up 0 bases and V 2 bases, and 5 bases lay outside the gene matches. Looked up from germline, CDR1 is LGHNT and CDR2 is FRNRAP. The CDR3 has 16 residues. The CDR3 region is CASGLSRTGHQETQYF. The CDR3 DNA reads TGTGCTAGTGGTTTGTCCAGGACAGGGCACCAAGAGACCCAGTACTTC.

The V gene is TRBV5-6, the J gene TRBJ2-5, with 8 bases fitting TRBD2. V was pared by 4 bases and J by 4 bases, with 12 bases of the junction left unmatched. CDR1 is SGHDT, CDR2 YYEEEE, per germline. This CDR3 spans 16 amino acids. CDR3 nucleotides: TGTGCCAGCAGCCCAAATACCGGGACTAGAGGAGAGACCCAGTACTTC. This gives the protein CASSPNTGTRGETQYF.

The gene calls are TRBV10-3 and TRBJ2-1; 11 nucleotides align to TRBD2. CDR3 length: 14 residues. Germline values: CDR1 ENHRY, CDR2 SYGVKD. J gave up 4 bases and V 6 bases, and 2 bases lay outside the gene matches. The CDR3 DNA follows: TGTGCCATCAGGGGGACTAGCGGTTACAATGAGCAGTTCTTC. Its protein is CAIRGTSGYNEQFF.

The V gene is TRBV9, the J gene TRBJ2-7; tentatively, D is TRBD2 (5 bases). Trimming took off 0 bases at V and 1 base at J, with 14 bases between the two ends. This CDR3 has 16 residues. Looked up from germline, CDR1 is SGDLS and CDR2 is YYNGEE. The CDR3 protein is CASSVGGRASSYEQYF. The CDR3 nucleotides read TGTGCCAGCAGCGTAGGTGGGCGGGCCTCATCCTACGAGCAGTACTTC.

The chain couples TRBV9 to TRBJ2-1; a possible D gene is TRBD2 (5 bases). V was clipped by 4 bases and J by 12 bases, with 17 bases between them. Germline CDR1 SGDLS, CDR2 YYNGEE. This CDR3 is built from 13 residues. DNA for the CDR3: TGTGCCAGCAGCCCCCGGACGGCCGCGGGGCAGTTCTTC. It yields the protein CASSPRTAAGQFF.

The chain is built from TRBV5-1 and TRBJ2-7, with D hard to call. Germline V gene lookup returns CDR1 SGHRS and CDR2 YFSETQ. The V end was cut by 0 bases, the J end by 2 bases, with 12 bases between. CDR3 length equals 15 residues. The DNA for the CDR3 is TGCGCCAGCAGCTTGGAATCCGCTCCGGCCTACGAGCAGTACTTC. It yields the protein CASSLESAPAYEQYF. Filled out from reference TRBV5-1 and TRBJ2-7, the complete variable domain reads KAGVTQTPRYLIKTRGQQVTLSCSPISGHRSVSWYQQTPGQGLQFLFEYFSETQRNKGNFPGRFSGRQFSNSRSEMNVSTLELGDSALYLCASSLESAPAYEQYFGPGTRLTVT.

V usage is TRBV4-1 and J usage is TRBJ2-7, with 9 bases identical to TRBD2. The CDR3 has 16 residues. Germline loops: CDR1 MGHRA, CDR2 YSYEKL. J lost 2 bases, V lost 4 bases, and 9 bases had no gene match. In DNA, the CDR3 is TGCGCCAGCAGCCCTACCCAACTAGCGGGCCCCTACGAGCAGTACTTC. This codes for CASSPTQLAGPYEQYF.